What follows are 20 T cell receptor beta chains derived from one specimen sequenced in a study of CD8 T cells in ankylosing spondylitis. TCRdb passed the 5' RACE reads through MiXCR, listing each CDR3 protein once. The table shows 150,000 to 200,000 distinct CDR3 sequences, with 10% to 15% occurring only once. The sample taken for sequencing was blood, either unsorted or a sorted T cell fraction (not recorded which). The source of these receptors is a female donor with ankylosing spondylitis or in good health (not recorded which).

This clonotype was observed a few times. The CDR3 protein is CASRLAGTDNQPQHF. CDR3 DNA: TGTGCCAGCAGGCTGGCCGGGACAGACAATCAGCCCCAGCATTTT. This chain joins TRBV28 and TRBJ1-5, with 7 bases aligning to TRBD1. The CDR3 length is 15 residues. The germline CDR1 and CDR2 sequences are MDHEN and SYDVKM. The junction had 8 bases not matched to a gene; V was cut back by 6 bases and J by 3 bases.

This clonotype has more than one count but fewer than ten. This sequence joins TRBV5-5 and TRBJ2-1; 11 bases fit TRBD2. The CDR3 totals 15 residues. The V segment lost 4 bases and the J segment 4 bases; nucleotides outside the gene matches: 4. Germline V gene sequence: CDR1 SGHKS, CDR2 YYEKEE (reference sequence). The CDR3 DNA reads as TGTGCCAGCAGCAAGGGACTAGCGGAGTACAATGAGCAGTTCTTC. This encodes CASSKGLAEYNEQFF.

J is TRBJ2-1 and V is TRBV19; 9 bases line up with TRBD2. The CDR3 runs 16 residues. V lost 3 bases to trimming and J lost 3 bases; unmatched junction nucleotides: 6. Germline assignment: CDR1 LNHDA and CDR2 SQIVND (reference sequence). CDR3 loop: CASSIRLAGIYNEQFF. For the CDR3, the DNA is TGTGCCAGTAGTATCCGTCTAGCGGGAATCTACAATGAGCAGTTCTTC. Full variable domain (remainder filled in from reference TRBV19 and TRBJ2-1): DGGITQSPKYLFRKEGQNVTLSCEQNLNHDAMYWYRQDPGQGLRLIYYSQIVNDFQKGDIAEGYSVSREKKESFPLTVTSAQKNPTAFYLCASSIRLAGIYNEQFFGPGTRLTVL.

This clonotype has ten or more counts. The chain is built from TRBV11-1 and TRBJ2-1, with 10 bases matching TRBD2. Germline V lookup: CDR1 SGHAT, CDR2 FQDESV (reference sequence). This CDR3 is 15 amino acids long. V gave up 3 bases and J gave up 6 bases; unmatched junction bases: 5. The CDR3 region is CASSFLAGVGNEQFF. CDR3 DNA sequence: TGTGCCAGCAGCTTCCTAGCGGGAGTCGGCAATGAGCAGTTCTTC.

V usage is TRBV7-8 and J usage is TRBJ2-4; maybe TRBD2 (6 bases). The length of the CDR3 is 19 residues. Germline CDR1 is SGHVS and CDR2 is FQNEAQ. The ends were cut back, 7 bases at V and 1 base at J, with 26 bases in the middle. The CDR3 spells CASTPGGSGTLAAKNIQYF. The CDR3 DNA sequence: TGTGCCAGCACCCCTGGAGGTAGCGGTACCTTAGCGGCCAAAAACATTCAGTACTTC.

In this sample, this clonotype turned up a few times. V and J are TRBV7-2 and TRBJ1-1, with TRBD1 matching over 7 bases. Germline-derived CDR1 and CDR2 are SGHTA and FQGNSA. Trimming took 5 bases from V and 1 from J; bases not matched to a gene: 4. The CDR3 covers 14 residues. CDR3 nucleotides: TGTGCCAGCAGCGTAGGGACAGCGAACACTGAAGCTTTCTTT. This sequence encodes CASSVGTANTEAFF.

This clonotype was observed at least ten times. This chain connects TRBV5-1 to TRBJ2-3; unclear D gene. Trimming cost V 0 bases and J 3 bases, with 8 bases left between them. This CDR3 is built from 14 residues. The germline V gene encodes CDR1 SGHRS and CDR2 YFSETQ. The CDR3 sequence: CASSLATPTDTQYF. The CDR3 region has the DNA TGCGCCAGCAGCTTGGCCACACCAACAGATACGCAGTATTTT.

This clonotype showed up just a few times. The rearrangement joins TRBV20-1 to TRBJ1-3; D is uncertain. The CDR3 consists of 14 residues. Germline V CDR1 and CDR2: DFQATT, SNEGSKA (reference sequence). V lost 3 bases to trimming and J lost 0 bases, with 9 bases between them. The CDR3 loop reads CSASRSSSGNTIYF. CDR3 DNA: TGCAGTGCTAGCCGCAGCAGCTCTGGAAACACCATATATTTT.

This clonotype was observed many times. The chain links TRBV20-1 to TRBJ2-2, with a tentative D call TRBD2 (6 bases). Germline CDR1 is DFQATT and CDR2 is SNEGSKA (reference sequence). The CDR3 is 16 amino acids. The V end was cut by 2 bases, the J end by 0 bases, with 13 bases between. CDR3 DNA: TGCAGTGCTAGAAATTTAGCGGCCACGAACACCGGGGAGCTGTTTTTT. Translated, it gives CSARNLAATNTGELFF.

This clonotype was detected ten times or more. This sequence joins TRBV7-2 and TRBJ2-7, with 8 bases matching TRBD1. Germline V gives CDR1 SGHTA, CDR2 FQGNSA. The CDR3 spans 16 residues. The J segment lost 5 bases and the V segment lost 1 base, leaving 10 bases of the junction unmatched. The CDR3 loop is CASSLGIGRGRNEQYF. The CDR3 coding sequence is TGTGCCAGCAGCTTAGGAATTGGCAGGGGGCGCAACGAGCAGTACTTC.

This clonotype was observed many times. DNA for the CDR3: TGTGCCAGCAGACCCGGGACAGGATTCTCCTACGAGCAGTACTTC. It codes for CASRPGTGFSYEQYF. The rearrangement links TRBV28 to TRBJ2-7; TRBD1 aligns across 8 bases. Per germline, CDR1 MDHEN and CDR2 SYDVKM. The trim removed 6 bases at V and 0 bases at J, leaving 7 bases unmatched. CDR3 length: 15 residues.

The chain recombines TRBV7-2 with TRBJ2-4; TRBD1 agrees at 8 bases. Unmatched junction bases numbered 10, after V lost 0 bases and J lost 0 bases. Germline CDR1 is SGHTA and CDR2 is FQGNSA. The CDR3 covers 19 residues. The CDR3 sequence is CASSLAQGGEKLAKNIQYF. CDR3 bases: TGTGCCAGCAGCTTAGCACAGGGGGGTGAAAAACTAGCCAAAAACATTCAGTACTTC.

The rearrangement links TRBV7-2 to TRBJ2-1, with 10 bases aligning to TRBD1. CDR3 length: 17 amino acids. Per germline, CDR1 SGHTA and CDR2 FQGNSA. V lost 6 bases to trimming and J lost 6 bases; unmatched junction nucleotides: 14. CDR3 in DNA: TGTGCCAGCAGTTTTCCCCCCATGGGGACAGGGGTCAATGAGCAGTTCTTC. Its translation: CASSFPPMGTGVNEQFF. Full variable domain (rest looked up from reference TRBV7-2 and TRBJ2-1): GAGVSQSPSNKVTEKGKDVELRCDPISGHTALYWYRQSLGQGLEFLIYFQGNSAPDKSGLPSDRFSAERTGGSVSTLTIQRTQQEDSAVYLCASSFPPMGTGVNEQFFGPGTRLTVL.

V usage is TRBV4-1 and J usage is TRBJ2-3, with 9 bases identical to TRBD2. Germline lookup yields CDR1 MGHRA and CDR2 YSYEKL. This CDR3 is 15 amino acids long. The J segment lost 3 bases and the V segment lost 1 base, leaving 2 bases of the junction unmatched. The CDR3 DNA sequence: TGCGCCAGCAGCCAAGTGGGACTAGCTACAGATACGCAGTATTTT. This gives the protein CASSQVGLATDTQYF.

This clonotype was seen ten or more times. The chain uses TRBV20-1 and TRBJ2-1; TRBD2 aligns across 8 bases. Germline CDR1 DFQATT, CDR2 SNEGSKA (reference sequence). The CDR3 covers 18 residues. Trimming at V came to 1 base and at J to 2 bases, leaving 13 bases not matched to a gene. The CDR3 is CSARAVGSGTGAYNEQFF. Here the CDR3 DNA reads TGCAGTGCTAGAGCGGTCGGTAGCGGGACTGGAGCCTACAATGAGCAGTTCTTC.

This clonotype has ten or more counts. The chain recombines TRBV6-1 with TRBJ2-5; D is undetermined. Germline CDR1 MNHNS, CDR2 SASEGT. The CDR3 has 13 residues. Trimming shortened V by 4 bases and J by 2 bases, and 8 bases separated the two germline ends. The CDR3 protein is CASSGNSQETQYF. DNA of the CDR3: TGTGCCAGCAGTGGTAACAGTCAAGAGACCCAGTACTTC.

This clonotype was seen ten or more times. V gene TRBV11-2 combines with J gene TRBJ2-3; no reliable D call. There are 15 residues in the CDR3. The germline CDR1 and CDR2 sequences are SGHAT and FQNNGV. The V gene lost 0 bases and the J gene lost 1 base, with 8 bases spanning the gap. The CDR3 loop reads CASSLDQYGTDTQYF. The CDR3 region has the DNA TGTGCCAGCAGCTTAGATCAATACGGCACAGATACGCAGTATTTT. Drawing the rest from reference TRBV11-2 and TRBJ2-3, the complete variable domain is EAGVAQSPRYKIIEKRQSVAFWCNPISGHATLYWYQQILGQGPKLLIQFQNNGVVDDSQLPKDRFSAERLKGVDSTLKIQPAKLEDSAVYLCASSLDQYGTDTQYFGPGTRLTVL.

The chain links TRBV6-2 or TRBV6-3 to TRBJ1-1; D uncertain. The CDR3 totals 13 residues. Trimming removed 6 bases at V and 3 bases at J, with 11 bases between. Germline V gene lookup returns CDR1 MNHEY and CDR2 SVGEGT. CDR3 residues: CASRLLSDTEAFF. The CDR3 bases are TGTGCCAGCAGGCTTCTTTCGGACACTGAAGCTTTCTTT.

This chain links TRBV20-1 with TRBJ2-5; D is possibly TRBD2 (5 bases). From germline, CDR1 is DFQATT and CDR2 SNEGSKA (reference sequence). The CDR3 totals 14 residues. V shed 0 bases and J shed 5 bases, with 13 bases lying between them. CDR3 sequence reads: CSARDHGVRETQYF. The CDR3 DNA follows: TGCAGTGCTAGAGATCACGGGGTACGGGAGACCCAGTACTTC.

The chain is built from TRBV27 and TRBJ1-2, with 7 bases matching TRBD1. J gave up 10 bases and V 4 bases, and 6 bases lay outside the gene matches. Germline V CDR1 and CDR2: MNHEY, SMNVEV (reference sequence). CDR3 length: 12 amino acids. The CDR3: CASSSQGSDYTF. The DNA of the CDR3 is TGTGCCAGCAGTTCACAGGGGTCTGACTACACCTTC.